The rows below give T cell receptor beta chains drawn from one sample of a study of cytomegalovirus exposure and HLA in healthy donors. Assay: immunoSEQ multiplex PCR; the TCRdb copy retains only in-frame clones and omits some. The sample carries 110,000 to 150,000 clones, about 95% recorded once. The sequenced sample consisted of PBMCs. These receptors came from a man aged 18 to 35 in good health and CMV-seropositive. CDR3s include the opening cysteine and the closing phenylalanine or tryptophan. Each record gives: CDR3 length, D gene, J gene, V gene, CDR3 DNA, CDR3 protein. D genes are given only for firm matches.

15,.,TRBJ1-4,TRBV6-1,TGTGCCAGCAGTGAATTCGACAGGCGCCCTGAAAAACTGTTTTTT,CASSEFDRRPEKLFF
13,.,TRBJ2-3,TRBV6-5,TGTGCCAGCAGCGGGGTGGGCACAGATACGCAGTATTTT,CASSGVGTDTQYF
15,TRBD1,TRBJ1-5,TRBV19,TGTGCCAGTAGTATCTGGACAGGGGGGCCCCAGCCCCAGCATTTT,CASSIWTGGPQPQHF
12,TRBD2,TRBJ2-1,TRBV9,TGTGCCAGCAGCCCCGGGGGGAATGAGCAGTTCTTC,CASSPGGNEQFF
14,TRBD2,TRBJ2-7,TRBV27,TGTGCCAGCAGTCCCAGACTAGCCTCCTACGAGCAGTACTTC,CASSPRLASYEQYF
14,TRBD1,TRBJ2-7,TRBV2,TGTGCCAGCAGGGCCGGGACAGAGGACTACGAGCAGTACTTC,CASRAGTEDYEQYF
15,.,TRBJ2-7,TRBV6-1,TGTGCCAGCATAAATCACAGGGATGGCTCCTACGAGCAGTACTTC,CASINHRDGSYEQYF
14,TRBD2,TRBJ2-3,TRBV7-2,TGTGCCAGCAGTAGTAGCGGGAGTACAGATACGCAGTATTTT,CASSSSGSTDTQYF
11,.,TRBJ1-4,TRBV25-1,TGTGCCAGCAGCCCGGGTGAAAAACTGTTTTTT,CASSPGEKLFF
15,.,TRBJ2-1,TRBV6-5,TGTGCCAGCAGGGTTGGGCCAGGCTCCTACAATGAGCAGTTCTTC,CASRVGPGSYNEQFF
15,TRBD2,TRBJ2-2,TRBV7-3,TGTGCCAGCAGCTTGCTAGCGGGACCCACCGGGGAGCTGTTTTTT,CASSLLAGPTGELFF
13,TRBD2,TRBJ2-3,TRBV30,TGTGCCTGGATGCGGGGGGACACAGATACGCAGTATTTT,CAWMRGDTDTQYF